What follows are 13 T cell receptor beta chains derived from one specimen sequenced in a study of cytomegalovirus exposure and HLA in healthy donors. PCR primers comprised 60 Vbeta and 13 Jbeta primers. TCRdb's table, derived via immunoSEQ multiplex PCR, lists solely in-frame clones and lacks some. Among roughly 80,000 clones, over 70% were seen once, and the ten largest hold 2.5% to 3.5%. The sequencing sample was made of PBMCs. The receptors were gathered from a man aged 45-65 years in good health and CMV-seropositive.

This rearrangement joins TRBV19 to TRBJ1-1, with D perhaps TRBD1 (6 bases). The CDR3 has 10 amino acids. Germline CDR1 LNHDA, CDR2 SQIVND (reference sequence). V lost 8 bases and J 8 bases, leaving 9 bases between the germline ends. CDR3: CASRTDEAFF. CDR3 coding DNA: TGTGCCAGTCGGACAGACGAAGCTTTCTTT.

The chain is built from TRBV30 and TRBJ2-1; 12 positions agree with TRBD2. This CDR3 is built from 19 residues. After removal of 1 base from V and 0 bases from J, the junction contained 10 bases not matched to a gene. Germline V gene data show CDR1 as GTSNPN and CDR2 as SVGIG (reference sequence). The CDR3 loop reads CAWSGETSGSKVSYNEQFF. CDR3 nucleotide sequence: TGTGCCTGGAGTGGGGAGACTAGCGGGAGCAAAGTCTCCTACAATGAGCAGTTCTTC. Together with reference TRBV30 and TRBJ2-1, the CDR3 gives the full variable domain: SQTIHQWPATLVQPVGSPLSLECTVEGTSNPNLYWYRQAAGRGLQLLFYSVGIGQISSEVPQNLSASRPQDRQFILSSKKLLLSDSGFYLCAWSGETSGSKVSYNEQFFGPGTRLTVL.

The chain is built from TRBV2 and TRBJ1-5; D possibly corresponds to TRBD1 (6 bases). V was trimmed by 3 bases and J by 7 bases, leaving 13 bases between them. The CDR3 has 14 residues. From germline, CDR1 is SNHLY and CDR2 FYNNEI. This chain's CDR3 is CASSDGQGFQPQHF. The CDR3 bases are TGTGCCAGCAGTGATGGGCAGGGGTTCCAGCCCCAGCATTTT.

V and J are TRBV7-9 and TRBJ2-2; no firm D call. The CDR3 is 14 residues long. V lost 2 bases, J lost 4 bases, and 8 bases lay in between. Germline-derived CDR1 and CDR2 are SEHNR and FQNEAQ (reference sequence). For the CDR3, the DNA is TGTGCCAGCAGCTTACTGTCGGGCACCGGGGAGCTGTTTTTT. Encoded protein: CASSLLSGTGELFF.

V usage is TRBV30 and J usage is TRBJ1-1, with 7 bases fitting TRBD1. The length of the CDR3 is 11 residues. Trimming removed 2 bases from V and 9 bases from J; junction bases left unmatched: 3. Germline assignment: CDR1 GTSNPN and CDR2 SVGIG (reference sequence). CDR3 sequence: CAWSTGAKAFF. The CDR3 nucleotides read TGTGCCTGGAGTACAGGGGCTAAAGCTTTCTTT.

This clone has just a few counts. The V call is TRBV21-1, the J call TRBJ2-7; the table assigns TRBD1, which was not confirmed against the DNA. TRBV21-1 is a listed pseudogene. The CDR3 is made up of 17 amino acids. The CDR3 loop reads CASSKVTGGDVKDEQYF. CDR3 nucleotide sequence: TGTGCCAGCAGCAAAGTGACAGGGGGCGATGTTAAGGACGAGCAGTACTTC.

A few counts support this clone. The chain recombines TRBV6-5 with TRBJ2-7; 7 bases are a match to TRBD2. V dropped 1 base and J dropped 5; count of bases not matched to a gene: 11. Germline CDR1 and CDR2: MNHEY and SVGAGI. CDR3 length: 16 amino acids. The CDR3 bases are TGTGCCAGCAGTTACTGGATTGGGAGGGCCCAAGACGAGCAGTACTTC. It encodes CASSYWIGRAQDEQYF.

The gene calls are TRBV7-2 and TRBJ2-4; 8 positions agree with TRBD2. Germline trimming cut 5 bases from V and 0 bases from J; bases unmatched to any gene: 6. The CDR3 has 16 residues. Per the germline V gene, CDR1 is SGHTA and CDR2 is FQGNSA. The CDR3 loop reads CASSRGGSIAKNIQYF. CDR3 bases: TGTGCCAGCAGCCGCGGGGGGAGCATAGCCAAAAACATTCAGTACTTC.

The DNA of the CDR3 is TGTGCCAGCAGCTTAGAACTAACCTACGAGCAGTACTTC. Translation gives CASSLELTYEQYF. The chain is built from TRBV7-8 and TRBJ2-7; D unclear. The germline gives CDR1 SGHVS, CDR2 FQNEAQ. This CDR3 region has 13 residues. V was cut by 1 base and J by 2 bases, with 6 bases left in between.

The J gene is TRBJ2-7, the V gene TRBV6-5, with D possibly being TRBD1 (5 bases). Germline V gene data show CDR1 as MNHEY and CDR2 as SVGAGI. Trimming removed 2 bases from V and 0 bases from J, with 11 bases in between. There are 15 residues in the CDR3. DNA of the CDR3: TGTGCCAGCAGTTACGACAGCCCTTACTCCTACGAGCAGTACTTC. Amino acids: CASSYDSPYSYEQYF.

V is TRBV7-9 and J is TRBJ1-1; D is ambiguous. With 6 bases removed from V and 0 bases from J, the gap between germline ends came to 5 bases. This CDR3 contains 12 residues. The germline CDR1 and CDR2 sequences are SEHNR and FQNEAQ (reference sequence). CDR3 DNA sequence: TGTGCCAGCAGTCGGGTGAACACTGAAGCTTTCTTT. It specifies CASSRVNTEAFF.

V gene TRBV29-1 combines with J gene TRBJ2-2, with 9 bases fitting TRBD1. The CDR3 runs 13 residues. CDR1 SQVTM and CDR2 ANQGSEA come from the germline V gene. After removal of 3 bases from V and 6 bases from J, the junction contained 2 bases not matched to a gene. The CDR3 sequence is CSVEGQGSGELFF. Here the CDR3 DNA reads TGCAGCGTTGAGGGACAGGGTTCCGGGGAGCTGTTTTTT.

This CDR3 reads CASSKVIEPNYGYTF. CDR3 coding DNA: TGTGCCAGCAGCAAAGTAATAGAGCCCAACTATGGCTACACCTTC. V is TRBV21-1 and J is TRBJ1-2. TRBV21-1 is given as a pseudogene. This CDR3 is built from 15 residues.